Sequencing of this T cell receptor beta chain was carried out in a study of T cells in Graves' hyperthyroidism and ophthalmopathy. General study findings and limits: Model-based prediction identified ophthalmopathy a median about 6 months prior to its onset.

This clonotype appeared many times. Its antigen is unidentified. Amplified TCR beta CDR3 regions derived from RNA transcripts. TCR CDR3 underwent first-round RT-PCR with the HTBI primer set. Via MiXCR, TCRdb re-called the multiplex PCR reads, giving one row per CDR3 protein. The sample holds some 490,000 distinct CDR3 sequences; 15% to 20% are singletons and the top ten take about 29%. Trimming cost V 2 bases and J 3 bases; bases outside gene matches: 4. There are 14 residues in the CDR3. CDR1 and CDR2 from the germline V gene are KGHSH and LQKENI. The chain is built from TRBV18 and TRBJ2-7; TRBD1 aligns across 7 bases. This TCR was recovered from a woman in her twenties or thirties with Graves' ophthalmopathy. Specimen: blood. The CDR3 spells CASSPTGQRYEQYF. As DNA, the CDR3 is TGTGCCAGCTCACCAACGGGACAGCGCTACGAGCAGTACTTC.